The clone carrying this T cell receptor beta chain showed up many times. Its antigen is unknown. Deletions cut 4 bases from V and 1 base from J, with 10 bases between. This CDR3 is 14 amino acids long. CDR1 and CDR2 from the germline V gene are SGHRS and YFSETQ. Regions amplified from RNA transcripts were the TCR beta CDR3 regions. RT-PCR in the first round (using the HTBI primer set) targeted the TCR CDR3. TCRdb re-called the multiplex PCR reads with MiXCR, one entry per CDR3 protein. The data contain under 400,000 distinct CDR3 sequences, approximately 17% of them singletons. Patients having uncontrolled infection, another autoimmune disease, pregnancy or lactation were not included. Every diagnosis used clinical symptoms, serum thyroxine and TRAb, thyroid ultrasound and orbital computed tomography. This record comes from a study of T cells in Graves' hyperthyroidism and ophthalmopathy. At the level of the study: At initial diagnosis, before any treatment had begun, peripheral blood was obtained. Study conclusions and caveats: Most thyroid clonotypes with frequency above 0.001 were detected in blood.

Sequenced: blood. The receptor was isolated from a man under 40 with Graves' hyperthyroidism. The chain uses TRBV5-1 and TRBJ2-3; D is ambiguous. CDR3 sequence: CASSAFPGTDTQYF. In nucleotides, the CDR3 is TGCGCCAGCAGCGCATTCCCCGGCACAGATACGCAGTATTTT.